These 3 T cell receptor beta chains originate from one sample sequenced in a study of T cells in Graves' hyperthyroidism and ophthalmopathy. The TCR beta CDR3 regions underwent amplification using RNA transcripts as the source. Initially, a first-round RT-PCR of the TCR CDR3 employed the HTBI primer set. One entry per CDR3 protein, called by TCRdb with MiXCR from the multiplex PCR reads. The sample has 360,000 or so distinct CDR3 sequences; roughly 19% are singletons. The sequencing input was blood. The receptor set was obtained from a young woman with Graves' hyperthyroidism.

This clonotype was found a few times. CDR3 coding DNA: TGCGCCAGCAGCTTGGCAGGCAGGCTGAACACCGGGGAGCTGTTTTTT. Its translation: CASSLAGRLNTGELFF. This chain uses TRBV5-1 with TRBJ2-2; D unclear. The CDR3 consists of 16 residues. Trimming left V 0 bases short and J 1 base short, with 10 bases between. In germline, CDR1 is SGHRS, CDR2 YFSETQ.

The gene calls are TRBV24-1 and TRBJ2-5; unclear D gene. Trimming pared 9 bases from V and 7 bases from J, leaving 17 bases between. The CDR3 sequence is 13 residues long. Germline V gene data show CDR1 as KGHDR and CDR2 as SFDVKD. The DNA for the CDR3 is TGTGCCACCCCTGACACATGTCCGGCGACCCAGTACTTC. Translating gives CATPDTCPATQYF.

This sequence joins TRBV30 and TRBJ2-1, with a weak D call TRBD2 (5 bases). Germline values: CDR1 GTSNPN, CDR2 SVGIG (reference sequence). The V end lost 2 bases, the J end lost 8 bases, and 16 bases lay between the germline ends. The CDR3 contains 14 residues. The CDR3 reads CAWSMQEVSDEQFF. Here the CDR3 DNA reads TGTGCCTGGAGTATGCAGGAGGTCAGCGATGAGCAGTTCTTC.